These T cell receptor beta chains were read from a single sample in a study of CD8 T cells in ankylosing spondylitis. TCRdb itself ran the 5' RACE reads through MiXCR, one entry per CDR3 protein. The table shows about 240,000 distinct CDR3 sequences, with 8.6% occurring only once. Sequenced input: blood, either unsorted or a sorted T cell fraction (not recorded which). The receptors come from a male donor with ankylosing spondylitis or in good health (not recorded which). Each CDR3 is given with its conserved first and last residue. D genes are given only for firm matches. Some rows have no size entry. The others give once, few or many, or a class for an expanded clone.

J gene	D gene	clone size	V gene	CDR3 protein	CDR3 DNA
TRBJ2-1	TRBD2	few	TRBV20-1	CSARDTAGGYNEQFF	TGCAGTGCTAGAGATACAGCGGGAGGATACAATGAGCAGTTCTTC
TRBJ1-5	TRBD1	many	TRBV7-2	CASSGDRNQPQHF	TGTGCCAGCAGCGGGGACAGAAATCAGCCCCAGCATTTT
TRBJ2-3	TRBD2	.	TRBV13	CASRTSGGQNTQYF	TGTGCCAGCAGGACTAGCGGGGGGCAAAATACGCAGTATTTT
TRBJ2-7	TRBD2	.	TRBV24-1	CATSGSPGLAGEQYF	TGTGCCACCAGTGGCTCACCGGGACTAGCGGGAGAGCAGTACTTC
TRBJ2-3	.	many	TRBV6-4	CASSAGFSSTDTQYF	TGTGCCAGCAGTGCGGGATTCTCTAGCACAGATACGCAGTATTTT
TRBJ2-5	TRBD2	many	TRBV20-1	CSARDTSGFETQYF	TGCAGTGCTAGAGATACTAGCGGCTTTGAGACCCAGTACTTC
TRBJ2-6	.	.	TRBV7-9	CASSPSVGATGANVLTF	TGTGCCAGCAGCCCTAGTGTGGGGGCTACTGGGGCCAACGTCCTGACTTTC
TRBJ2-3	.	.	TRBV12-3/TRBV12-4	CASSLASTPDTQYF	TGTGCCAGCAGTTTGGCTTCAACTCCAGATACGCAGTATTTT
TRBJ1-2	.	many	TRBV5-1	CASSPVGRPGNGYTF	TGCGCCAGCAGCCCCGTCGGACGCCCCGGGAATGGCTACACCTTC
TRBJ1-2	TRBD1	few	TRBV7-8	CASSFTGGSGYGYTF	TGTGCCAGCAGCTTTACAGGGGGCTCGGGCTATGGCTACACCTTC
TRBJ1-2	TRBD1	many	TRBV6-1	CASTTQGGGSYGYTF	TGTGCCAGCACCACCCAGGGAGGGGGCTCGTATGGCTACACCTTC
TRBJ2-6	.	few	TRBV4-3	CASSSGRVSGANVLTF	TGCGCCAGCAGCTCAGGACGGGTCTCTGGGGCCAACGTCCTGACTTTC
TRBJ2-5	TRBD1	many	TRBV9	CASSVGQAITVETQYF	TGTGCCAGCAGCGTCGGACAGGCTATAACAGTAGAGACCCAGTACTTC
TRBJ1-1	.	few	TRBV30	CAWSVPYAEAFF	TGTGCCTGGAGTGTTCCGTACGCTGAAGCTTTCTTT
TRBJ1-2	TRBD1	many	TRBV24-1	CATSTQGEGYTF	TGTGCCACCAGTACACAGGGGGAAGGCTACACCTTC
TRBJ2-1	.	many	TRBV9	CASSVSHGRPEQFF	TGTGCCAGCAGCGTATCCCACGGCCGCCCTGAGCAGTTCTTC
TRBJ2-7	.	.	TRBV7-9	CASSGQLNPYEQYF	TGTGCCAGCAGCGGACAGCTGAACCCCTACGAGCAGTACTTC
TRBJ2-1	.	many	TRBV7-9	CASSLAGFSYNEQFF	TGTGCCAGCAGCTTAGCGGGTTTCTCCTACAATGAGCAGTTCTTC
TRBJ2-3	.	few	TRBV19	CASRPGPADTQYF	TGTGCCAGTAGGCCCGGACCCGCAGATACGCAGTATTTT
TRBJ1-4	TRBD1	many	TRBV4-3	CASSQGGGTATRKLFF	TGCGCCAGCAGCCAAGGAGGGGGGACAGCAACCCGAAAACTGTTTTTT
TRBJ2-3	TRBD2	.	TRBV7-2	CASSRSGRWPDTQYF	TGTGCCAGCAGTCGGAGCGGGAGGTGGCCAGATACGCAGTATTTT
TRBJ1-4	TRBD1	many	TRBV5-1	CASSAGTGGEKLFF	TGCGCCAGCAGCGCCGGGACAGGGGGTGAAAAACTGTTTTTT
TRBJ1-2	.	few	TRBV7-2	CASSLAGMKGYGYTF	TGTGCCAGCAGCTTAGCGGGGATGAAGGGCTATGGCTACACCTTC
TRBJ2-1	.	many	TRBV3-1	CASSQVGGAAEQFF	TGTGCCAGCAGCCAAGTTGGGGGGGCCGCTGAGCAGTTCTTC
TRBJ1-1	TRBD1	many	TRBV20-1	CSARGGQTSTEAFF	TGCAGTGCTAGAGGGGGACAGACGAGCACTGAAGCTTTCTTT
TRBJ1-2	.	few	TRBV7-2	CASSLASADPRYGYTF	TGTGCCAGCAGCTTAGCTTCGGCAGACCCACGCTATGGCTACACCTTC
TRBJ2-1	TRBD2	few	TRBV7-2	CASSLDGGGNEQFF	TGTGCCAGCAGCTTAGATGGGGGGGGTAATGAGCAGTTCTTC
TRBJ2-7	.	.	TRBV20-1	CSASGDGSGEQYF	TGCAGTGCTAGTGGGGACGGATCCGGCGAGCAGTACTTC